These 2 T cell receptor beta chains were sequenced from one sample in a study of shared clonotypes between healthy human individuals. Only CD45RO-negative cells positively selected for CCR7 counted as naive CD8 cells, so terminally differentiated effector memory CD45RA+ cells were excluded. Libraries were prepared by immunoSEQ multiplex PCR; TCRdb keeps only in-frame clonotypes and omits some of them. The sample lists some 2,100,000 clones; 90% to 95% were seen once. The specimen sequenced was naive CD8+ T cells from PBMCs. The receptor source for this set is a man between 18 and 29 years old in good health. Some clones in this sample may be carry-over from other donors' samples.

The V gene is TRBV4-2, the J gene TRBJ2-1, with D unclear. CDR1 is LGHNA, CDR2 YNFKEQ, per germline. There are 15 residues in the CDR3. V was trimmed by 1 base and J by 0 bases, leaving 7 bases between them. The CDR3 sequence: CASSQVPRSYNEQFF. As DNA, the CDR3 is TGTGCCAGCAGCCAAGTGCCCCGCTCCTACAATGAGCAGTTCTTC.

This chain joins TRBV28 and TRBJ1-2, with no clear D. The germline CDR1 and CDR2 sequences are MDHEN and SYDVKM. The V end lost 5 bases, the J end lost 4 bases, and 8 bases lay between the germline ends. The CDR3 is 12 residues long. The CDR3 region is CASSRGGYGYTF. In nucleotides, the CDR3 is TGTGCCAGCAGTCGAGGTGGCTATGGCTACACCTTC.